This is a list of T cell receptor beta chains from one sample in a study of TIL therapy for anti-PD-1-resistant metastatic lung cancer. Assay used: immunoSEQ multiplex PCR; TCRdb lists only in-frame clones, some missing. The sample records 50,000 to 65,000 clones, 70% to 90% being singletons. Sequencing was performed on blood, taken at baseline. These receptors were taken from a person between 25 and 80 years old with non-small cell lung cancer. CDR3s include the opening cysteine and the closing phenylalanine or tryptophan. The order of the fields is D gene, clone size, CDR3 length, J gene, V gene, CDR3 protein, CDR3 DNA. The D gene is left open where the match is weak. The size of a clone is reported for some rows only, either as once, few or many, or as a class for expanded clones.

NA,NA,17,TRBJ1-3,TRBV28,CASSLCIGKRNGNTIYF,TGTGCCAGCAGTTTATGCATAGGTAAGCGTAATGGAAACACCATATATTTT
NA,NA,13,TRBJ2-5,TRBV11-2,CASSFTVQETQYF,TGTGCCAGCAGCTTCACAGTCCAAGAGACCCAGTACTTC
NA,NA,14,TRBJ2-4,TRBV19,CASSTRGAKNIQYF,TGTGCCAGTAGTACTCGGGGAGCCAAAAACATTCAGTACTTC
TRBD2,once,14,TRBJ2-2,TRBV10-3,CATNPSGGTGELFF,TGTGCCACCAACCCTAGCGGGGGCACCGGGGAGCTGTTTTTT
NA,NA,15,TRBJ2-3,TRBV6-2/TRBV6-3,CASSSARVYPDTQYF,TGTGCCAGCAGTTCTGCAAGAGTCTATCCAGATACGCAGTATTTT
TRBD2,NA,15,TRBJ2-3,TRBV7-3,CASSLREGQRDTQYF,TGTGCCAGCAGCCTGCGGGAGGGCCAAAGGGATACGCAGTATTTT
NA,NA,11,TRBJ2-4,TRBV19,CASSWGNIQYF,TGTGCCAGTAGTTGGGGGAACATTCAGTACTTC
TRBD2,NA,16,TRBJ2-1,TRBV4-1,CASSQSGLAGGQEQFF,TGCGCCAGCAGCCAATCCGGGCTAGCGGGCGGGCAGGAGCAGTTCTTC
NA,once,13,TRBJ2-5,TRBV28,CASISDLQETQYF,TGTGCCAGCATCTCAGATCTCCAAGAGACCCAGTACTTC
NA,once,12,TRBJ2-2,TRBV7-3,CASQTNTGELFF,TGTGCCAGCCAGACGAACACCGGGGAGCTGTTTTTT
NA,NA,13,TRBJ1-6,TRBV6-5,CASMRGASSPLHF,TGTGCCAGCATGCGGGGGGCGAGTTCACCCCTCCACTTT
NA,once,13,TRBJ2-1,TRBV5-1,CASSLDRFNEQFF,TGCGCCAGCAGCTTGGATCGGTTCAATGAGCAGTTCTTC
TRBD1,NA,16,TRBJ1-4,TRBV4-1,CASSQGTVATNEKLFF,TGCGCCAGCAGCCAGGGGACAGTTGCAACTAATGAAAAACTGTTTTTT
NA,NA,14,TRBJ2-5,TRBV11-1,CASSFSGHSGTQYF,TGTGCCAGCAGTTTTAGCGGCCACTCGGGGACCCAGTACTTC
NA,NA,15,TRBJ2-3,TRBV11-2,CASSLSQVGTDTQYF,TGTGCCAGCAGCTTGAGCCAGGTGGGCACAGATACGCAGTATTTT
NA,NA,16,TRBJ1-2,TRBV6-6,CASSYSGPAEGFGYTF,TGTGCCAGCAGTTACTCTGGGCCCGCAGAAGGATTTGGCTACACCTTC
NA,NA,14,TRBJ2-7,TRBV5-1,CASSLAQTRDEQYF,TGCGCCAGCAGCTTGGCTCAAACCCGTGACGAGCAGTACTTC
NA,few,18,TRBJ1-3,TRBV28,CASSLTSRASSGGNTIYF,TGTGCCAGCAGTTTAACAAGCAGAGCCTCCTCTGGGGGAAACACCATATATTTT
NA,few,13,TRBJ1-1,TRBV7-2,CASSFSLNTEAFF,TGTGCCAGCAGCTTCTCACTGAACACTGAAGCTTTCTTT
TRBD1,NA,17,TRBJ2-5,TRBV7-9,CASINRGGQGAGGTQYF,TGTGCCAGCATCAATCGAGGGGGACAGGGGGCCGGAGGGACCCAGTACTTC
NA,NA,16,TRBJ2-1,TRBV4-2,CASSQEASGSYNEQFF,TGTGCCAGCAGCCAAGAGGCAAGCGGGTCCTACAATGAGCAGTTCTTC
TRBD1,medium-sized,15,TRBJ1-2,TRBV4-2,CASSQDRTGGYGYTF,TGTGCCAGCAGCCAAGATAGAACAGGGGGCTATGGCTACACCTTC
NA,NA,13,TRBJ1-6,TRBV9,CASSPNFNSPLHF,TGTGCCAGCAGCCCTAATTTTAATTCACCCCTCCACTTT
NA,NA,15,TRBJ1-5,TRBV27,CASSCPGFSNQPQHF,TGTGCCAGCAGTTGCCCCGGGTTTAGCAATCAGCCCCAGCATTTT
NA,NA,13,TRBJ1-1,TRBV3-1/TRBV3-2,CASSQGPRTEAFF,TGTGCCAGCAGCCAGGGCCCGAGGACTGAAGCTTTCTTT
NA,NA,13,TRBJ1-5,TRBV7-6,CASSPGSNQPQHF,TGTGCCAGCAGTCCCGGTAGCAATCAGCCCCAGCATTTT
NA,few,15,TRBJ2-7,TRBV3-1/TRBV3-2,CASSQDWTDPYEQYF,TGTGCCAGCAGCCAAGATTGGACAGACCCCTACGAGCAGTACTTC
TRBD2,NA,16,TRBJ2-7,TRBV10-3,CAISAGGTSGDYEQYF,TGTGCCATCAGTGCCGGCGGGACTAGCGGGGACTACGAGCAGTACTTC
TRBD2,NA,15,TRBJ2-1,TRBV7-2,CASSFLSSGTLEQFF,TGTGCCAGCAGCTTTTTGTCTAGCGGGACGCTGGAGCAGTTCTTC
NA,few,13,TRBJ1-1,TRBV9,CASSVGRATEAFF,TGTGCCAGCAGCGTGGGAAGGGCCACTGAAGCTTTCTTT
TRBD1,NA,13,TRBJ2-7,TRBV12-3/TRBV12-4,CASSVGQPYEQYF,TGTGCCAGCAGCGTGGGACAGCCGTACGAGCAGTACTTC
NA,NA,13,TRBJ2-5,TRBV12-3/TRBV12-4,CASSLEGRETQYF,TGTGCCAGCAGTTTAGAGGGGCGGGAGACCCAGTACTTC
NA,NA,13,TRBJ1-1,TRBV6-5,CASPASSNTEAFF,TGTGCCAGCCCTGCGTCTTCGAACACTGAAGCTTTCTTT
NA,few,16,TRBJ2-7,TRBV28,CASSFLFVGGSYEQYF,TGTGCCAGCAGTTTCCTTTTTGTGGGGGGATCCTACGAGCAGTACTTC
TRBD1,NA,15,TRBJ1-5,TRBV18,CASSPSDRDNQPQHF,TGTGCCAGCTCACCATCCGACAGGGACAATCAGCCCCAGCATTTT
NA,NA,15,TRBJ1-2,TRBV7-6,CASSPRLGSNYGYTF,TGTGCCAGCAGCCCCAGGCTGGGGTCTAACTATGGCTACACCTTC
NA,NA,15,TRBJ2-1,TRBV3-1/TRBV3-2,CASSPRRLGHNEQFF,TGTGCCAGCAGCCCCCGGAGACTAGGCCACAATGAGCAGTTCTTC
NA,NA,15,TRBJ2-3,TRBV6-4,CASRPRGAGADTQYF,TGTGCCAGCAGGCCCCGGGGCGCGGGCGCAGATACGCAGTATTTT
NA,NA,16,TRBJ2-5,TRBV9,CASSAYPGTSQETQYF,TGTGCCAGCAGCGCGTACCCCGGGACTTCCCAAGAGACCCAGTACTTC
NA,NA,12,TRBJ2-2,TRBV2,CASTSDTGELFF,TGTGCCAGCACCAGCGACACCGGGGAGCTGTTTTTT
TRBD1,NA,16,TRBJ2-7,TRBV5-6,CASSYGQGLLIYEQYF,TGTGCCAGCAGCTATGGACAGGGTCTATTAATTTACGAGCAGTACTTC
NA,NA,13,TRBJ2-3,TRBV5-6,CASSPGPKDTQYF,TGTGCCAGCAGCCCCGGGCCGAAAGATACGCAGTATTTT
TRBD1,NA,14,TRBJ1-2,TRBV6-1,CASSEDRLSYGYTF,TGTGCCAGCAGTGAGGACAGGCTCTCCTATGGCTACACCTTC
TRBD2,NA,16,TRBJ2-7,TRBV4-2,CASSQSWGLASYEQYF,TGTGCCAGCAGCCAATCGTGGGGACTAGCGTCCTACGAGCAGTACTTC
TRBD2,NA,15,TRBJ2-7,TRBV11-3,CASSLEVGAGDEQYF,TGTGCCAGCAGCTTAGAGGTCGGGGCGGGGGACGAGCAGTACTTC
NA,NA,14,TRBJ1-1,TRBV7-2,CASSLVLGWTEAFF,TGTGCCAGCAGCTTAGTTTTAGGGTGGACTGAAGCTTTCTTT
NA,NA,15,TRBJ2-1,TRBV9,CASSVRGAPYNEQFF,TGTGCCAGCAGCGTACGCGGGGCTCCTTACAATGAGCAGTTCTTC
TRBD1,once,15,TRBJ1-2,TRBV5-4,CASSLGQGEGYGYTF,TGTGCCAGCAGCTTGGGGCAGGGGGAAGGTTATGGCTACACCTTC
TRBD2,NA,17,TRBJ2-1,TRBV28,CASSLGWVAGAYNEQFF,TGTGCCAGCAGTTTAGGGTGGGTAGCGGGGGCCTACAATGAGCAGTTCTTC
TRBD2,NA,15,TRBJ2-3,TRBV10-1,CASSESGAGGDTQYF,TGCGCCAGCAGTGAGTCAGGAGCGGGAGGAGATACGCAGTATTTT
NA,NA,16,TRBJ2-7,TRBV28,CANSHQSGGPSYEQYF,TGTGCCAACAGTCATCAAAGTGGGGGACCATCCTACGAGCAGTACTTC
TRBD1,NA,13,TRBJ2-3,TRBV29-1,CSVVSGGRNTQYF,TGCAGCGTTGTATCAGGGGGTAGGAATACGCAGTATTTT
NA,NA,12,TRBJ1-1,TRBV5-1,CASSFDRTEAFF,TGCGCCAGCAGCTTTGACAGAACTGAAGCTTTCTTT
TRBD1,once,14,TRBJ1-2,TRBV27,CASSLGTGGWGYTF,TGTGCCAGCAGTTTAGGGACAGGGGGCTGGGGCTACACCTTC
TRBD2,NA,18,TRBJ2-3,TRBV5-1,CASSYGLAGGRGTDTQYF,TGCGCCAGCAGCTACGGACTAGCGGGGGGGCGGGGCACAGATACGCAGTATTTT
NA,NA,12,TRBJ2-1,TRBV7-2,CASSLFGAEQFF,TGTGCCAGCAGCTTATTCGGGGCTGAGCAGTTCTTC
TRBD1,NA,16,TRBJ1-2,TRBV5-4,CASSYGTGGEGYGYTF,TGTGCCAGCAGCTACGGGACAGGGGGCGAAGGCTATGGCTACACCTTC
NA,NA,16,TRBJ2-1,TRBV7-2,CASSLGQGSSYNEQFF,TGTGCCAGCAGCTTAGGGCAGGGCAGCTCCTACAATGAGCAGTTCTTC
TRBD2,few,18,TRBJ2-2,TRBV5-4,CASSMPGLAGGPTGELFF,TGTGCCAGCAGCATGCCGGGACTAGCGGGAGGGCCGACCGGGGAGCTGTTTTTT